The table lists the clone carrying this T cell receptor (beta chain) with a few counts. TCRdb redid the calling of the 5' RACE reads with MiXCR, one entry per CDR3 protein. The sample has 84,000 or so distinct CDR3 sequences, 11% to 15% seen once. The data belong to a study of early T cells in non-severe SARS-CoV-2 infection. Sequenced material: whole blood. The TCR was taken from an adult who was a healthcare worker with PCR-confirmed SARS-CoV-2 infection or an uninfected control (not recorded which).

This chain's CDR3 is CASIGTSGGRETQYF. The CDR3, as DNA: TGTGCCAGTATCGGGACTAGCGGGGGGAGGGAGACCCAGTACTTC. The rearrangement links TRBV19 to TRBJ2-5, with 15 bases aligning to TRBD2. V dropped 7 bases and J dropped 5; count of bases not matched to a gene: 5. CDR3 length: 15 residues. Germline V gives CDR1 LNHDA, CDR2 SQIVND (reference sequence).